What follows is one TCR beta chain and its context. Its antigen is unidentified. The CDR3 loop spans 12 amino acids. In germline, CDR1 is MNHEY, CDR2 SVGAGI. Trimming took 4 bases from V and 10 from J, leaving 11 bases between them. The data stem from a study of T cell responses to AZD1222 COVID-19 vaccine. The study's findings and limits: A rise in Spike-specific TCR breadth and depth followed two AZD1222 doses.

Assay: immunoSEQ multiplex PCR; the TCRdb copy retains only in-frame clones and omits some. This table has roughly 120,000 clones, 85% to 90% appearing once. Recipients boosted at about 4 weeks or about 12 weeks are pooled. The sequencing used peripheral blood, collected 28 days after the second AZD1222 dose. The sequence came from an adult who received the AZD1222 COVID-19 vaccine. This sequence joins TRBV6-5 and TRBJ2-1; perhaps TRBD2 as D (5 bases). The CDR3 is CASSSLAGEQFF. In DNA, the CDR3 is TGTGCCAGCAGTTCGCTAGCTGGGGAGCAGTTCTTC.